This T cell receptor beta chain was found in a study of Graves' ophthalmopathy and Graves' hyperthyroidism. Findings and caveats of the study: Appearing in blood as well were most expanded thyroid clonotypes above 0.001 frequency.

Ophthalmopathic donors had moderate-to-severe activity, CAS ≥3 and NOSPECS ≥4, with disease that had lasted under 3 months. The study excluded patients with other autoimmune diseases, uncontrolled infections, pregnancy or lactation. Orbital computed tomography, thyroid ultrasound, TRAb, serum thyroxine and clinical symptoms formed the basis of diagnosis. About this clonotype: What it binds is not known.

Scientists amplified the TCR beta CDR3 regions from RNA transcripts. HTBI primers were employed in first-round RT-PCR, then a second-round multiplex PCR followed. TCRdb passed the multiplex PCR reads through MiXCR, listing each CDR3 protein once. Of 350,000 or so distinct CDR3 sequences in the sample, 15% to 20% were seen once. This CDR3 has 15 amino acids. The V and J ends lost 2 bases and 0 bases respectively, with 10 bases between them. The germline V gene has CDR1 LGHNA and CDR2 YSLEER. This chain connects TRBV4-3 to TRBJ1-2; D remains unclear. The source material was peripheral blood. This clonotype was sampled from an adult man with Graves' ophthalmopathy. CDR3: CASSQNWKSNYGYTF. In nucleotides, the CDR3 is TGCGCCAGCAGCCAAAATTGGAAATCTAACTATGGCTACACCTTC.